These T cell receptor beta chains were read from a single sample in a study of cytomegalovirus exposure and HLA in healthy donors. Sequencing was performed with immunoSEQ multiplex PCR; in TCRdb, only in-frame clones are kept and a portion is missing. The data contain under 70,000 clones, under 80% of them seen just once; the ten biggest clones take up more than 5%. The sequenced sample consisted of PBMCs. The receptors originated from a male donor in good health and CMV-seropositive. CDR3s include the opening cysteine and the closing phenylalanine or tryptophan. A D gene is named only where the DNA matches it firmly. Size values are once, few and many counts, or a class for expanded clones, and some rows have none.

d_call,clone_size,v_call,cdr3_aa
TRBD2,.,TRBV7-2,CASSLAAFAGGLTDTQYF
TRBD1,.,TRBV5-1,CASSGGTGGSAFF
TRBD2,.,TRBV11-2,CASSNELAGMTSYEQYF
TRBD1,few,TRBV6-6,CASRFTGTGDEKLFF
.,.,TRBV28,CASSLGEGGFQFF
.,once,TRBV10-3,CAISEWVGVRNYGYTF
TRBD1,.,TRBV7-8,CASSPPSGQGLIWNQPQHF
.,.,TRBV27,CASSSHASGYEQYF
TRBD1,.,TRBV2,CASAPDRGVETQYF
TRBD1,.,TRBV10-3,CAISDPSGTGGDQYF
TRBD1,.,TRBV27,CASSQTGGEQYF
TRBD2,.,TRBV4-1,CASSQDPAGGRVSQETQYF
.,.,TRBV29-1,CSVGVGGPVEQYF
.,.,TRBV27,CASSLWGRTDTQYF
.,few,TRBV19,CASSSFRGSNSPLHF
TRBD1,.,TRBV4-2,CASSHEGKWDSGSPLHF
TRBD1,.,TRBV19,CASIETGGYEQYF
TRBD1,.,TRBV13,CASSPGGQGANEQYF
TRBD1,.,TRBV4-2,CASSQVGGQGDEKLFF
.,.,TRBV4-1,CASSQWRREKLFF
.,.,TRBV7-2,CASSQPWGDSQETQYF
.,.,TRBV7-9,CASSPSGGKGYTF
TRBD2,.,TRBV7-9,CASSSDVASGGVNTGELFF
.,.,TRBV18,CASSPYKNTEAFF
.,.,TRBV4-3,CASSQKTNFYNSPLHF
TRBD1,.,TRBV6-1,CASTLTGSSYEQYF
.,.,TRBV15,CATSRDLQAFF
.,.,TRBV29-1,CSVERSGTGRKTQYF
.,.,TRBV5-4,CASSFRGGAGETQYF
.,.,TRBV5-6,CASSLGDSFSYEQYF
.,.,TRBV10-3,CAISESSTNYGYTF
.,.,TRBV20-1,CSPGISNGYTF
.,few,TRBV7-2,CASSSTGRNTRGGYTF
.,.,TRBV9,CASSPEGGNQPQHF
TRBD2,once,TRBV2,CASSGMVAGGSWETQYF
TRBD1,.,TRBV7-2,CASSRDRGYEKLFF
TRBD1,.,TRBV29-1,CSVVRGTGLEAFF
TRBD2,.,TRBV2,CASPPAGLAGPTDTQYF
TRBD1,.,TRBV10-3,CAISGTAADTQYF
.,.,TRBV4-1,CASSQEGQISSGGYTF
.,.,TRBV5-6,CASTDYLGSYEQYF
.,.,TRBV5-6,CASSLALRYYGYTF
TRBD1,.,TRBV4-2,CASSHSWTGTSTDTQYF
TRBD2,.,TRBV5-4,CASSLEAGGAGEQYF
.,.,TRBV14,CASSQRGDRAEQYF
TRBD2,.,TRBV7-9,CASSSTDGGIFYEQYF
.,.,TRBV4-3,CASSQTLSGNTGELFF
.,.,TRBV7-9,CASEGEARGTQYF
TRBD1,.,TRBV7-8,CASSRDRGTYEQYF
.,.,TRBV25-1,CASISNRDTNYGYTF
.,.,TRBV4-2,CASSQETALTEAFF
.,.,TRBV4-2,CASSQPDRQETQYF
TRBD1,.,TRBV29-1,CSVYDRESYNEQFF
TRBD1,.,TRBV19,CARGTGVAATNEKLFF
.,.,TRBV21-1,CASSKVTVSSYEQYF